These 11 T cell receptor beta chains were all obtained from the same sample, sequenced in a study of T cell responses to AZD1222 COVID-19 vaccine. Assay used: immunoSEQ multiplex PCR; TCRdb lists only in-frame clones, some missing. The repertoire consists of more than 30,000 clones, with roughly 90% occurring once and the leading ten covering about 14%. The sample was peripheral blood, taken 28 days after the second AZD1222 dose. The receptors here all came from an adult who received the AZD1222 COVID-19 vaccine.

As DNA, the CDR3 is TGCGCCAGCAGCCAAGTTGGGGCACCAGGGAACACTGAAGCTTTCTTT. Translation gives CASSQVGAPGNTEAFF. V usage is TRBV4-3 and J usage is TRBJ1-1; TRBD1 might be the D (5 bases). Trimming removed 1 base at V and 1 base at J, with 13 bases between. Germline assignment: CDR1 LGHNA and CDR2 YSLEER. This CDR3 is built from 16 residues.

The chain recombines TRBV28 with TRBJ1-3; TRBD1 agrees at 7 bases. The CDR3 consists of 16 residues. Germline assignment: CDR1 MDHEN and CDR2 SYDVKM. The trim removed 5 bases at V and 0 bases at J, leaving 7 bases unmatched. The DNA for the CDR3 is TGTGCCAGCAGTGTGGGACAGTCGACCTCTGGAAACACCATATATTTT. This encodes CASSVGQSTSGNTIYF.

The chain recombines TRBV19 with TRBJ1-4; maybe TRBD1 (5 bases). CDR1 and CDR2 from the germline V gene are LNHDA and SQIVND (reference sequence). The CDR3 consists of 12 residues. The V end lost 6 bases, the J end lost 7 bases, and 9 bases lay between the germline ends. The CDR3 spells CASRTEGEKLFF. The CDR3 coding sequence is TGTGCCAGTAGGACAGAGGGTGAAAAACTGTTTTTT.

This clone was found once. V gene TRBV7-2 combines with J gene TRBJ2-3, with 13 bases aligning to TRBD2. Unmatched junction bases numbered 5, after V lost 3 bases and J lost 2 bases. This CDR3 has 17 residues. Germline V CDR1 and CDR2: SGHTA, FQGNSA. CDR3 DNA sequence: TGTGCCAGCAGCTTGGGACTAGCGGGGCCCCCCACAGATACGCAGTATTTT. It is translated as CASSLGLAGPPTDTQYF.

The V and J genes are TRBV6-6 and TRBJ2-2, with 7 nucleotides matching TRBD2. This CDR3 comprises 16 residues. V gave up 0 bases and J gave up 5 bases; unmatched junction bases: 6. Germline CDR1 is MNHNY and CDR2 is SVGAGI (reference sequence). As DNA, the CDR3 is TGTGCCAGCAGTTACTCCTACGGGGGGAGTACCGGGGAGCTGTTTTTT. Translated: CASSYSYGGSTGELFF.

This clone came up once. The chain has TRBV7-2 and TRBJ2-3; 9 positions match TRBD1. Germline V lookup: CDR1 SGHTA, CDR2 FQGNSA. The CDR3 spans 15 residues. The V and J ends lost 1 base and 4 bases, in that order; junction bases with no gene match: 3. The CDR3 nucleotides are TGTGCCAGCAGCTTAGTCGGGGACAGGGCAGATACGCAGTATTTT. Encoded protein: CASSLVGDRADTQYF.

The chain uses TRBV11-3 and TRBJ2-3; 9 bases map to TRBD2. Germline V lookup: CDR1 SGHNT, CDR2 YENEEA. The V gene end was trimmed by 5 bases and the J gene end by 9 bases; junction bases not matched to a gene: 9. This CDR3 region has 14 residues. For the CDR3, the DNA is TGTGCCAGCAGCGGAGCGGGGGGCGAGGGGACGCAGTATTTT. Translated, it gives CASSGAGGEGTQYF.

The V and J genes are TRBV5-1 and TRBJ1-2; 9 bases line up with TRBD1. Losses at the gene ends were 0 bases for V and 3 bases for J; bases not matched to a gene: 3. Germline loops: CDR1 SGHRS, CDR2 YFSETQ. This CDR3 has 15 amino acids. The CDR3, as DNA: TGCGCCAGCAGCTTGGGGACAGGGGTCCACTATGGCTACACCTTC. Translating it yields CASSLGTGVHYGYTF.

The genes are TRBV7-2 and TRBJ2-3; D gene uncertain. The CDR3 consists of 12 residues. From germline, CDR1 is SGHTA and CDR2 FQGNSA. V lost 2 bases to trimming and J lost 6 bases, with 6 bases between them. This chain's CDR3 is CASSLKVDTQYF. For the CDR3, the DNA is TGTGCCAGCAGCTTAAAGGTGGATACGCAGTATTTT.

The J gene is TRBJ2-6, the V gene TRBV4-3, with D perhaps matching TRBD2 (5 bases). There are 19 residues in the CDR3. Per germline, CDR1 LGHNA and CDR2 YSLEER. Trimming cost V 4 bases and J 0 bases, with 19 bases left between them. The CDR3 is CASSPGRGSLSSGANVLTF. In nucleotides, the CDR3 is TGCGCCAGCAGCCCGGGTCGGGGTTCCTTGAGCTCTGGGGCCAACGTCCTGACTTTC.

The chain joins TRBV6-1 to TRBJ1-3, with a tentative D call TRBD1 (5 bases). The CDR3 has 15 amino acids. The V gene's germline CDR1 is MNHNS and CDR2 SASEGT. V lost 2 bases to trimming and J lost 9 bases, with 17 bases between them. This CDR3 is CASSEWGVRIGTIYF. The DNA for the CDR3 is TGTGCCAGCAGTGAATGGGGGGTGCGTATAGGCACCATATATTTT.